This TCR beta chain was obtained from a study of cytomegalovirus exposure and HLA in healthy donors (dated by TCRdb to the late 2010s). Looking at the study overall: In an earlier analysis of some 610 of the donors, 250 to 350 Gb of sequence data and 90 million to 130 million unique TCR beta sequences from about 190 million T cells were reported. An early release covering over 500 HLA-typed donors comprised 250 to 350 gigabases of sequencing data and around 80 million unique TCR sequences. Of the 350 to 450 genotyped donors, approximately 82% fell in the genetic ancestry cluster associated with self-reported Caucasian donors. The study aimed to test whether cataloging public T cell receptors could reveal signatures of past pathogen exposure. Using immunosequencing, the study profiled T cell repertoires from fewer than 850 subjects and related those repertoires to cytomegalovirus serostatus. In addition to the first cohort of 666 subjects, a separate validation cohort of 130 or so different subjects was used. To predict cytomegalovirus infection status, the study brought together high-throughput TCR immunosequencing, statistical association of individual TCRs with disease status, and machine learning. In a later analysis, previously published TCR beta repertoires from 550 to 750 donors were re-analyzed and high-resolution HLA genotyping was added so that TCR occurrence patterns could be studied. The later analysis used no new phenotypic data to find candidate immune exposures, relying instead on TCR beta sequences and their occurrence across donors. An earlier analysis of roughly 580 of the donors used high-throughput TCR beta sequencing to judge whether each TCR beta V gene segment behaved as functional or pseudogenic. Alongside the repertoire data, information on donor age, sex, ethnicity and CMV serostatus was compiled. A later genetic analysis took genome-wide SNP genotypes for about 65% of the roughly 670 donors and used that subset as a discovery cohort. Every discovery cohort repertoire had been produced on one sequencing platform. HLA typing covered class I and class II loci at four-digit resolution. Typing coverage differed by locus: A, B, C, DRB1 and DQB1 were typed in about 620-640 donors, DQA1 in about 560, DPA1 in some 610, and DPB1 in about 450. Roughly 5 DR-DQ haplotypes were treated as single units for association and clustering because of strong linkage in the cohort. Among about 410 genotyped donors of the cohort, an average of around 250,000 unique TCR beta nucleotide sequences was sequenced per donor, of which approximately 19% were non-productive.

Receptors were amplified or captured by the immunoSEQ multiplex PCR assay. For the multiplex PCR, a mixture combining 60 forward primers for TCR Vbeta segments and 13 reverse primers for TCR Jbeta segments was used. The CDR3 region of rearranged TCR beta genes was amplified from genomic DNA with a multiplex PCR assay. The amplified TCR beta libraries were sequenced on the Illumina HiSeq System as 87-base-pair reads. The authors' analysis ran thus. A later analysis tallied around 87 million unique TCR beta chains across the 550 to 850 repertoires, and about 10 million of those chains were shared by two or more donors. Raw reads were error-corrected and collapsed into unique sequences with a nearest-neighbor algorithm that merged closely related sequences to remove PCR and sequencing errors. V, D and J gene segments were assigned by aligning CDR3 sequences to IMGT reference sequences. For a sequence to be retained, a match of at least six nucleotides to both a V gene segment and a J gene segment was required. Rearrangements were classified as productive when the CDR3 lacked stop codons and remained in frame with V and J, and all other rearrangements were classified as non-productive. Following IMGT convention, CDR3 was defined as the stretch from the second conserved V-encoded cysteine up to the conserved J-encoded phenylalanine. Sequences without an unambiguous match to a single V gene segment were excluded from the earlier analysis of almost 600 of the donors. An earlier analysis of approximately 590 of the donors classified V segments as functional when productive rearrangements were above 56.7% and as segregating when the standard deviation between donors was above 5%. A statistical classification framework was built to diagnose cytomegalovirus status from the catalog of TCR beta chain sequences. In a later analysis, TCR nucleotide sequences were compared against IMGT/GENE-DB human TR gene sequences so that V and J genes could be assigned. The TCRdist pipeline was used in a later analysis to assign CDR3 sequences and most-parsimonious VDJ recombination scenarios. In a later analysis, each TCR beta chain was defined by its CDR3 amino acid sequence together with its V-gene family, and reads lacking a unique V-gene family were excluded. To address suspected cross-contamination and a sequencing artifact, a later analysis removed under 600 highly shared, low-generation-probability nucleotide sequences. For each public chain, a later analysis derived a clonal expansion index from normalized ranks of inferred template counts within each repertoire. A later analysis computed generation probabilities with a VDJ recombination model fitted to out-of-frame rearrangements, and checked the results against IGoR. A later analysis scored TCR-TCR, TCR-HLA and TCR-CMV co-occurrence with hypergeometric tests, applying a repertoire-size bias correction to TCR pairs. False discovery rates were estimated in a later analysis by permuting HLA or CMV assignments 20 times. A later analysis grouped co-occurring TCRs with DBSCAN, adding TCRdist sequence similarity when clustering within HLA-allele-positive subsets. Co-occurrence clustering excluded repertoires with fewer than 30,000 or more than 120,000 public chains, plus five with anomalous nucleotide sharing. TCRdb limited this immuneACCESS table to in-frame rearrangements with V and J called. A share of clones is missing; checked studies link under half to unresolved V genes, and the rest is unexplained. Clonal size and the V and J genes are those of that table, whereas D and trimming came from the DNA. This sample is represented by roughly 120,000 clones; approximately 61% of them were singletons. The ten biggest clones cover 1.6% of the sample.

The cohort comprised several hundred healthy bone marrow donors. At the time of sampling, all cohort members were nominally healthy, though unrecorded immune exposures were likely present. The donor was CMV seropositive and was included in the group of approximately 300 seropositive cohort members. A peripheral blood sample was collected from each donor, and TCR beta sequencing was performed on peripheral blood mononuclear cells. The Qiagen DNeasy Blood Extraction Kit was used to extract genomic DNA from the blood cell samples. For this clone: Its binding antigen is unknown. Base qualities are not at hand, and no much larger clone is one base apart.

The CDR3 spans 14 residues, from the cysteine through the phenylalanine. Left in the record is the CDR3 DNA by itself, 42 bases read in frame from the first base. V has 2 bases trimmed and J has 6 bases trimmed; junction bases matching no gene number 7. CDR1 LNHDA and CDR2 SQIVND were looked up in the germline V gene (reference sequence). Summary of the overall study and its limitations: The 87-base-pair reads could not distinguish some IMGT-functional V segments, including TRBV6-2 and TRBV6-3, so those segments were excluded. In a later analysis, most CMV-associated TCR beta chains were found to appear HLA-restricted, with HLA associations seemingly driven largely by CMV exposure. Linkage disequilibrium might explain the correlated functional status among segregating V segments, but an unknown experimental factor could not be ruled out. Most TCR sequences were observed very rarely across donors, whereas some public TCRs were present in many individuals. A later analysis found that HLA-associated TCR beta chains were more clonally expanded and had lower generation probabilities than equally common non-associated chains. A further reported finding was that TCR beta sequences accurately predicted the HLA-A and HLA-B alleles for most subjects in the first cohort. In both the original and validation cohorts, the classifier was reported to diagnose cytomegalovirus status with high specificity and sensitivity. In a later analysis, the rate of TCR association differed among HLA loci, with DRB1 alleles having the most associated TCRs and HLA-C alleles having the fewest. Because some donors lacked HLA typing at each locus, the association tests relied only on the typed subset. The presence/absence analyses assumed that sequencing depth was roughly uniform across donors, and that assumption may not be true. According to a later genetic analysis, donors in an Asian-associated ancestry cluster had fewer N-insertions in productive TCRs than the roughly 670-donor mean. Immune exposure information for the cohort was limited to CMV serostatus. In a later analysis, several top co-occurrence clusters were reported to appear linked to parvovirus B19, influenza, CMV and Epstein-Barr virus. A group of highly shared sequence variants was considered likely to be a technical artifact of the sequencing pipeline. The authors suggested that the approach could potentially be extended to other disease states and immunological phenotypes. V-gene and J-gene trimming of TCR beta chains was associated with a missense DCLRE1C variant in a later genetic analysis, and the association was replicated in an independent cohort. In an earlier analysis of some 550 of the donors, most TCR beta V segments were observed in productive rearrangements about 90% or about 30% of the time, broadly matching IMGT annotations. A total of 150 or so TCR beta chains were listed by the study as associated with cytomegalovirus. This cohort had only TCR beta chains sequenced, and the lack of alpha or paired-chain data limited which features could be detected. Over 15 rarely observed V segments, including chromosome 9 orphons, were excluded from the earlier analysis of approximately 500 of the donors because counts were too low. When HLA alleles, especially DR and DQ, strongly co-occurred, TCR associations were difficult to assign to individual alleles. A few of the identified cytomegalovirus-associated TCR beta chains were confirmed in vitro to be specific for cytomegalovirus antigens. At a false discovery rate of 0.05, a later analysis linked around 15,000 TCR beta sequences to specific HLA alleles.

The sample consisted of PBMCs. This TCR derives from a man younger than 45 in good health and CMV-seropositive. This chain joins TRBV19 to TRBJ2-7; 7 bases in the middle match TRBD2. The DNA sequence is TGTGCCAGTAGTATATTGGCGGGAGTCGGCGAGCAGTACTTC. The resulting protein is CASSILAGVGEQYF.